The clone carrying this TCR beta chain occurred once. Antigen: not known. This specimen belongs to a study of shared clonotypes between healthy human individuals. Original processing methods: Junction-only sequences produced by ImmunoSEQ had no quality scores, so filtering differed. Here immunoSEQ multiplex PCR was the method, and the copy in TCRdb shows in-frame clones only, minus some. V and J calls plus clone size are reproduced from that table; the DNA served to infer D and trimming. The table has 1.5 million to 2.5 million clones, about 95% seen once. Terminally differentiated effector memory CD45RA+ cells were left out of the naive CD8 fraction, which was CD45RO-negative and positively selected for CCR7. With 7 bases clipped from V and 5 bases from J, the junction kept 5 bases outside the gene matches. The germline V gene has CDR1 SGDLS and CDR2 YYNGEE. The CDR3 spans 14 residues. Findings and limits, study-wide: A small donor pool kept down the genetic and exposure-history diversity that was represented.

The sequence derives from a man aged 18 to 30 in good health. This chain links TRBV9 with TRBJ1-6, with TRBD1 identical over 8 bases. The specimen sequenced was naive CD8+ T cells sorted from blood. The CDR3 nucleotides are TGTGCCAGCGGACAGGGAGCCGATAATTCACCCCTCCACTTT. This sequence encodes CASGQGADNSPLHF.